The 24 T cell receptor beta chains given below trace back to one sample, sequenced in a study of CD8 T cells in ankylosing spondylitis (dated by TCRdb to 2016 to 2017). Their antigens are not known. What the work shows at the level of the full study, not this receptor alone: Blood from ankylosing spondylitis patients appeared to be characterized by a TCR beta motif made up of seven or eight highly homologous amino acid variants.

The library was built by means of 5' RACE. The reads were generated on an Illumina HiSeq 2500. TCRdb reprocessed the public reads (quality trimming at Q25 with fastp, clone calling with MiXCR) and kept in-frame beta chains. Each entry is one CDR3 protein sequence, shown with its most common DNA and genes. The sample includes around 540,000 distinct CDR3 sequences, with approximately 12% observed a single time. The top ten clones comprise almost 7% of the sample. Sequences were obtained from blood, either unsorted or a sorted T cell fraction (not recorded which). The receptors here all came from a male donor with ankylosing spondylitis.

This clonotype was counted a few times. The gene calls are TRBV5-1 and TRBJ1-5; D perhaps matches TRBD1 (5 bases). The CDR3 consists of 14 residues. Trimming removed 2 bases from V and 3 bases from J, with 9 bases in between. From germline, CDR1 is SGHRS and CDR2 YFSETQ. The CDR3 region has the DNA TGCGCCAGCAGCTTAGAAGGGGTCAATCAGCCCCAGCATTTT. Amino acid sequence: CASSLEGVNQPQHF. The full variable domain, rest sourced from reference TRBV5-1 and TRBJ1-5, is KAGVTQTPRYLIKTRGQQVTLSCSPISGHRSVSWYQQTPGQGLQFLFEYFSETQRNKGNFPGRFSGRQFSNSRSEMNVSTLELGDSALYLCASSLEGVNQPQHFGDGTRLSIL.

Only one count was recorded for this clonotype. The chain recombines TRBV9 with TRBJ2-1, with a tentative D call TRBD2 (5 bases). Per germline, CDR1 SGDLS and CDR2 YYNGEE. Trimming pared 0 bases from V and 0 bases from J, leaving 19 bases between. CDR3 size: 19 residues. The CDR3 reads CASSVDGRVAQSSYNEQFF. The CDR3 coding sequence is TGTGCCAGCAGCGTAGATGGTCGGGTAGCGCAGAGCTCCTACAATGAGCAGTTCTTC.

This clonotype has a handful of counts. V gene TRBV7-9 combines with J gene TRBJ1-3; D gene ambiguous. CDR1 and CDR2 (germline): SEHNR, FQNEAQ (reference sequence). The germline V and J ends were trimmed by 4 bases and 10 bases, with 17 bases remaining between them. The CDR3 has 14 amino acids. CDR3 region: CASSSELVGRTIYF. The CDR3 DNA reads TGTGCCAGCAGCTCAGAGTTGGTGGGTCGAACCATATATTTT.

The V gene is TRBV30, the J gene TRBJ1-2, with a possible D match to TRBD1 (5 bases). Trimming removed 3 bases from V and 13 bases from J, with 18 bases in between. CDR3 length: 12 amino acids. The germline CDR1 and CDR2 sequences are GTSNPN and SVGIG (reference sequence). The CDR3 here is CAWRRPGDLFTF. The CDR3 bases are TGTGCCTGGAGGCGGCCGGGGGACCTCTTCACCTTC.

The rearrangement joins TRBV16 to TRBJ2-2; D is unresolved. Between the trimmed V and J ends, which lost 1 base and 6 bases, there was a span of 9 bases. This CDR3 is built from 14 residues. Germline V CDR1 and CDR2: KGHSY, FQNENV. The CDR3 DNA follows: TGTGCCAGCAGCCAATACCTCCAAGCCGGGGAGCTGTTTTTT. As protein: CASSQYLQAGELFF.

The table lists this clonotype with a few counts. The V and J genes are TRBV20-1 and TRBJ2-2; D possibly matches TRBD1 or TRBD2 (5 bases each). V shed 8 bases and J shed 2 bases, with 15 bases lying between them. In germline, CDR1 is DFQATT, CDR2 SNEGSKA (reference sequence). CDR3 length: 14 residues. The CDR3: CSIKTGTNTGELFF. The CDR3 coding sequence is TGCAGTATCAAAACGGGGACCAACACCGGGGAGCTGTTTTTT.

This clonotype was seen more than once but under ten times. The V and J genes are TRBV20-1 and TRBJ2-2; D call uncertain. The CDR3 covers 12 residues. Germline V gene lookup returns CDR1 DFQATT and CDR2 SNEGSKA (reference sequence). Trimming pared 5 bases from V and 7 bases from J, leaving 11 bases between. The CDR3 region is CSAGKWGGELFF. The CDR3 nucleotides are TGCAGTGCTGGAAAATGGGGCGGGGAGCTGTTTTTT.

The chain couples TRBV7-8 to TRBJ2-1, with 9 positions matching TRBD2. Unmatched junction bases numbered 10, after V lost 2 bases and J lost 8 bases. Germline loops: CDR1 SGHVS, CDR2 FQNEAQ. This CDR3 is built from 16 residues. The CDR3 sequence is CASSLFLSGSSDEQFF. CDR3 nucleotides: TGTGCCAGCAGCTTATTTCTTAGCGGGAGTTCAGATGAGCAGTTCTTC. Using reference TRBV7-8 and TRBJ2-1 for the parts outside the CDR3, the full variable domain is GAGVSQSPRYKVAKRGQDVALRCDPISGHVSLFWYQQALGQGPEFLTYFQNEAQLDKSGLPSDRFFAERPEGSVSTLKIQRTQQEDSAVYLCASSLFLSGSSDEQFFGPGTRLTVL.

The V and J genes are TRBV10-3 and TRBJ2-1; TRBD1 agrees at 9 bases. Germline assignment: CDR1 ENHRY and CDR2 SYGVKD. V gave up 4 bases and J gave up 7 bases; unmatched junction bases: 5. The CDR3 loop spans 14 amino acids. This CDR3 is CAISGRDRENEQFF. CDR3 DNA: TGTGCCATCAGTGGCCGGGACAGGGAAAATGAGCAGTTCTTC.

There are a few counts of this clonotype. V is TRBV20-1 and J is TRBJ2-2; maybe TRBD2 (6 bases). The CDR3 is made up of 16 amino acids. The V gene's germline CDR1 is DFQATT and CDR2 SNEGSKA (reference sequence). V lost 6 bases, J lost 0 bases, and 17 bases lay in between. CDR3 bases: TGCAGTGCCACTAACGGGGGACGACCGAACACCGGGGAGCTGTTTTTT. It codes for CSATNGGRPNTGELFF.

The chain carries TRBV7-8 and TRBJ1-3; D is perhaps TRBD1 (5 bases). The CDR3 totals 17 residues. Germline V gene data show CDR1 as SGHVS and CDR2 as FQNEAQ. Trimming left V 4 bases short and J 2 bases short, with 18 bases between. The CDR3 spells CASSSLRAGRAGNTIYF. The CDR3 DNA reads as TGTGCCAGCAGCTCCCTCCGCGCAGGGAGGGCTGGAAACACCATATATTTT.

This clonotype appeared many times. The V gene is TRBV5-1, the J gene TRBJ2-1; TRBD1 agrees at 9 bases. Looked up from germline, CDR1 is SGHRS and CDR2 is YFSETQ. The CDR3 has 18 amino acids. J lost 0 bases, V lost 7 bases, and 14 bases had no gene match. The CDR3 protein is CASLPASGTGSSYNEQFF. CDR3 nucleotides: TGCGCCAGCCTGCCCGCTTCCGGGACAGGGAGCTCCTACAATGAGCAGTTCTTC.

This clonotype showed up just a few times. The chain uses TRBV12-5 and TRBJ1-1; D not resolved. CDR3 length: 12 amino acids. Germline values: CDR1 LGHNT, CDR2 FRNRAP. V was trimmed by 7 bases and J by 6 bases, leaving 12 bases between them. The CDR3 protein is CASAEVRSEAFF. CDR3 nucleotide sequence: TGTGCTAGTGCCGAGGTACGGTCTGAAGCTTTCTTT.

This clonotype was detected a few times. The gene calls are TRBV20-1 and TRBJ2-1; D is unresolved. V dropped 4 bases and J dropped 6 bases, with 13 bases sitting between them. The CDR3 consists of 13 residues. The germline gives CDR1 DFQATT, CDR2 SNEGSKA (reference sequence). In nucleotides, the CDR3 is TGCAGTGCTACTGGCCCACCTCCCAATGAGCAGTTCTTC. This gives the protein CSATGPPPNEQFF.

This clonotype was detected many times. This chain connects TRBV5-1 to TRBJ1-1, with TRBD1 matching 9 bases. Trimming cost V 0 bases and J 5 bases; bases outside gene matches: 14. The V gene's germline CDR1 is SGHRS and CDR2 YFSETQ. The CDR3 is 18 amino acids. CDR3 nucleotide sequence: TGCGCCAGCAGCTTGGCTTTTTGGGGACAGGGTTCCTCGACTGAAGCTTTCTTT. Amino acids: CASSLAFWGQGSSTEAFF.

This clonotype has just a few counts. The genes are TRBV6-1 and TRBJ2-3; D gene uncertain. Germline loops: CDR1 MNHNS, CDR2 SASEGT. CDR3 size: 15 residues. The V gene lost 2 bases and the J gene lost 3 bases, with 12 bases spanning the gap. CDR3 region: CASSESRYRTDTQYF. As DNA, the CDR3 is TGTGCCAGCAGTGAATCTCGGTATAGGACAGATACGCAGTATTTT.

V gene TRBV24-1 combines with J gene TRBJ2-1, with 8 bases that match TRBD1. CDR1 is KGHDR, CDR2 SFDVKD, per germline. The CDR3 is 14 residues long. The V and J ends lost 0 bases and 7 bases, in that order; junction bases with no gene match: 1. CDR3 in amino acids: CATSDLRQGNEQFF. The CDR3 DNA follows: TGTGCCACCAGTGATTTGCGACAGGGGAATGAGCAGTTCTTC.

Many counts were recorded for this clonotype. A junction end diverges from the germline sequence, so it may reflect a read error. The CDR3 sequence: CASRFGQGEYNEQFF. The CDR3 region has the DNA TGCGCCAGCCGCTTCGGTCAGGGGGAGTACAATGAGCAGTTCTTC. This chain uses TRBV5-1 with TRBJ2-1, with 7 bases fitting TRBD1. Germline V gene data show CDR1 as SGHRS and CDR2 as YFSETQ. The length of the CDR3 is 15 residues.

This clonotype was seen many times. The CDR3 nucleotides read TGCGCCAGCAGCTCCGGGGGGAGCGGGAGACTCACAGATACGCAGTATTTT. Translation: CASSSGGSGRLTDTQYF. The genes are TRBV5-1 and TRBJ2-3, with 8 bases fitting TRBD2. The CDR3 totals 17 residues. With 3 bases clipped from V and 2 bases from J, the junction kept 11 bases outside the gene matches. Germline V lookup: CDR1 SGHRS, CDR2 YFSETQ.

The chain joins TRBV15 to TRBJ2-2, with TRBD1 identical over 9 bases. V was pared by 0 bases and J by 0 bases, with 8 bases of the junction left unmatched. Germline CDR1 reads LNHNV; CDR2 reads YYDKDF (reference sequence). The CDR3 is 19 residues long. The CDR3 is CATSRDRLQGAANTGELFF. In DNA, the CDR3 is TGTGCCACCAGCAGAGACCGTTTACAGGGGGCGGCGAACACCGGGGAGCTGTTTTTT.

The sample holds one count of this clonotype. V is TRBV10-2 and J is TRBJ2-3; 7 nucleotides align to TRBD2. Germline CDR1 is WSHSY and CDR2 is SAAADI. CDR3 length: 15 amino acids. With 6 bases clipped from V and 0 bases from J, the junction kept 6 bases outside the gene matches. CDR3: CASSPTSDSTDTQYF. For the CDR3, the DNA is TGCGCCAGCAGCCCCACTAGCGACAGCACAGATACGCAGTATTTT.

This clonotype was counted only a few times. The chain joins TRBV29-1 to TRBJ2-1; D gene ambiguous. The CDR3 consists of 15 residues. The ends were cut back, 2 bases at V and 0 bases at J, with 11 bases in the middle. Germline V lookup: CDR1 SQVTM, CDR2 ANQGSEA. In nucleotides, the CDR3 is TGCAGCGTTGAATCTGCCGCCTCCTCCTACAATGAGCAGTTCTTC. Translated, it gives CSVESAASSYNEQFF.

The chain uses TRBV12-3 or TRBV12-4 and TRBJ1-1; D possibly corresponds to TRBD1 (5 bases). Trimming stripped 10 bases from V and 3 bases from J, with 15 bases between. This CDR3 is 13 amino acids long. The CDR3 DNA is TGTGCCACCCTGGGGAAGGGGCACACTGAAGCTTTCTTT. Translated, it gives CATLGKGHTEAFF.

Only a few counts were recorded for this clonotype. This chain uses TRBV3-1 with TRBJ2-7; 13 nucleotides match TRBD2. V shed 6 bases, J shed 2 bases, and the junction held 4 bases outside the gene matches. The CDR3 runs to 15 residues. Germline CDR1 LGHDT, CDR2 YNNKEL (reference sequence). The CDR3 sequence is CASRTGLAGTYEQYF. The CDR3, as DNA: TGTGCCAGCAGAACGGGACTAGCGGGGACCTACGAGCAGTACTTC.